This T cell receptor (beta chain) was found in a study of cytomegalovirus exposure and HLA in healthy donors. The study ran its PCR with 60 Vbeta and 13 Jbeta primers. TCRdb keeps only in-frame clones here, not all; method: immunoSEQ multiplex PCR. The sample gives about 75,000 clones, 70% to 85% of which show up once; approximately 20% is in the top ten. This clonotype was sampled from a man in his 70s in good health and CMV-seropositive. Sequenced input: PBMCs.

In DNA form, the CDR3 reads TGTGCCAGTAGTATAGGCAACGAGCAGTACTTC. Translation: CASSIGNEQYF. The chain uses TRBV19 and TRBJ2-5; D is undetermined. The better agreement between TRBJ2-7 and the DNA end casts doubt on the J call. CDR1 LNHDA and CDR2 SQIVND come from the germline V gene (reference sequence). The CDR3 spans 11 residues.